This entry features one TCR beta chain sequence. The source of the sample is a study of blood T cell repertoires in COVID-19. Study summary: T cells, B-cell-depleted T cells, or PBMCs supplied cDNA or gDNA.

Study processing details: Amplified reference gene primers provided the basis for estimating nucleated cell counts. Data came from immunoSEQ multiplex PCR; TCRdb stores just in-frame clones and leaves some out. V, J and clone size derive from that table, while D and trimming were established from the DNA sequence. Here the sample spans more than 150,000 clones, around 87% being singletons. The V and J ends lost 6 bases and 4 bases respectively, with 6 bases between them. The CDR3 runs 11 residues. CDR1 is MNHEY, CDR2 SVGAGI, per germline. The TCR sequence derives from a middle-aged man with active or convalescent COVID-19. Source material: peripheral blood. This sequence joins TRBV6-5 and TRBJ1-2; a weak D match, TRBD1 (5 bases). This CDR3 reads CASSGGYGYTF. Written as DNA, the CDR3 is TGTGCCAGCAGCGGGGGCTATGGCTACACCTTC.